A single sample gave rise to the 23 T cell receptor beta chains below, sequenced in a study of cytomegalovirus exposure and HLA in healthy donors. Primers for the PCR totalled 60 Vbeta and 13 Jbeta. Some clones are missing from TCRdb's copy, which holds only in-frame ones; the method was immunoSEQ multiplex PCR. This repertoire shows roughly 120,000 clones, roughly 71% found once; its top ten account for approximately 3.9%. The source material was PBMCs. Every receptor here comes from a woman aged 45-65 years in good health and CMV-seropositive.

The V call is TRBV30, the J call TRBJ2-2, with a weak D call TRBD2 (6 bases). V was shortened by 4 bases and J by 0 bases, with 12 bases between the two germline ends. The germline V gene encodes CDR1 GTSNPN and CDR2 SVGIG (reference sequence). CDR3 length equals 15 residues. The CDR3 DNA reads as TGTGCCTGGACCTTGGGGGGTGCGAACACCGGGGAGCTGTTTTTT. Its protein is CAWTLGGANTGELFF.

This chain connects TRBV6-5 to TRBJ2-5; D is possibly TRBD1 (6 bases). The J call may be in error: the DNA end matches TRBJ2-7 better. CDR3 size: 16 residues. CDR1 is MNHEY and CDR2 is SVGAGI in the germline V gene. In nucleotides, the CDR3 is TGTGCCAGCAGTTACGCGTCCATGGACAGTTCCTACGAGCAGTACTTC. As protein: CASSYASMDSSYEQYF.

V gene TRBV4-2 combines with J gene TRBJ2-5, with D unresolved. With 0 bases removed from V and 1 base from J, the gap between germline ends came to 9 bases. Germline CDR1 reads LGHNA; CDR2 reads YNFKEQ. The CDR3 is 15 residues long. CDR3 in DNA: TGTGCCAGCAGCCAAGACATACGGGTCCAAGAGACCCAGTACTTC. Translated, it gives CASSQDIRVQETQYF.

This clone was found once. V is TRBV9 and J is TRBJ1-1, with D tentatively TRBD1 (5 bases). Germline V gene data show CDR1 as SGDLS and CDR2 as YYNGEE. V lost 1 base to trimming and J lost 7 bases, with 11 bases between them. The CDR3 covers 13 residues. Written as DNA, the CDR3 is TGTGCCAGCAGCGTATCGGGGGGTCTTGAAGCTTTCTTT. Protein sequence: CASSVSGGLEAFF.

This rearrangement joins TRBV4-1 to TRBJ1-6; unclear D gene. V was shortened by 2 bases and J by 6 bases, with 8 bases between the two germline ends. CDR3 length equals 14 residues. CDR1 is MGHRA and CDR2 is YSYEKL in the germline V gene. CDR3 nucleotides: TGCGCCAGCAGCCAATTTAGTGGTAATTCACCCCTCCACTTT. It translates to CASSQFSGNSPLHF.

As DNA, the CDR3 is TGTGCCAGCTCACGATCTCAGGGGGAATTAGATACGCAGTATTTT. Translation: CASSRSQGELDTQYF. The rearrangement uses TRBV18 and TRBJ2-3; 7 bases fit TRBD1. This CDR3 comprises 15 residues. Germline assignment: CDR1 KGHSH and CDR2 LQKENI. Germline trimming cut 4 bases from V and 5 bases from J; bases unmatched to any gene: 9.

This CDR3 is CASSLIPGPGQPQHF. DNA of the CDR3: TGTGCCAGCAGCTTAATCCCGGGTCCGGGTCAGCCCCAGCATTTT. The chain couples TRBV7-8 to TRBJ1-5; D call uncertain. V was pared by 2 bases and J by 6 bases, with 14 bases between. Germline V gene sequence: CDR1 SGHVS, CDR2 FQNEAQ. CDR3 size: 15 residues.

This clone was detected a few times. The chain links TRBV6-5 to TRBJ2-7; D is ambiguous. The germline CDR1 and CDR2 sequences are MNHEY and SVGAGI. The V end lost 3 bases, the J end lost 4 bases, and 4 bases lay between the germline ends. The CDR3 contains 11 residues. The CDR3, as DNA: TGTGCCAGCAGTTATCTTTACGAGCAGTACTTC. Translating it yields CASSYLYEQYF.

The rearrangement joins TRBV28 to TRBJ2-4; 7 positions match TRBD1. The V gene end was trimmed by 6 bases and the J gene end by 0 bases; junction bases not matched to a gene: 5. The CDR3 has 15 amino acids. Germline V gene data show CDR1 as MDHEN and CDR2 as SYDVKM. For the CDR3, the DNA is TGTGCCAGCAGCGTAGGGGGCGAAGCCAAAAACATTCAGTACTTC. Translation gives CASSVGGEAKNIQYF.

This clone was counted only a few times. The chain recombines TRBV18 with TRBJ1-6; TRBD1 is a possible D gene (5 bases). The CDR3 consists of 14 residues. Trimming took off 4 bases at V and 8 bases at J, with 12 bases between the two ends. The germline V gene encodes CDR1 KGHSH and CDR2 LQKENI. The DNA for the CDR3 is TGTGCCAGCTCACAGACAGATATTGATTCACCCCTCCACTTT. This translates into CASSQTDIDSPLHF. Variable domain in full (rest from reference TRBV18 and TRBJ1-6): NAGVMQNPRHLVRRRGQEARLRCSPMKGHSHVYWYRQLPEEGLKFMVYLQKENIIDESGMPKERFSAEFPKEGPSILRIQQVVRGDSAAYFCASSQTDIDSPLHFGNGTRLTVT.

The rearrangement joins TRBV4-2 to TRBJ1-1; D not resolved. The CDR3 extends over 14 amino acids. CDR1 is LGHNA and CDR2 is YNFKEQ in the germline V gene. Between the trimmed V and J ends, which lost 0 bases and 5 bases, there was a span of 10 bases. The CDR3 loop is CASSQDVSRTEAFF. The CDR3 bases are TGTGCCAGCAGCCAAGATGTCTCGCGGACTGAAGCTTTCTTT.

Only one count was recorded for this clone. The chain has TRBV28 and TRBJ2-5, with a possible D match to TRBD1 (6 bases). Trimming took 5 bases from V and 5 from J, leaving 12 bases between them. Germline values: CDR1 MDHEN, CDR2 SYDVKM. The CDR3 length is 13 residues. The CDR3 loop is CASSRQTGETQYF. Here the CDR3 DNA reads TGTGCCAGCAGTCGACAGACAGGCGAGACCCAGTACTTC. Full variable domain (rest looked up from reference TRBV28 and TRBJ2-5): DVKVTQSSRYLVKRTGEKVFLECVQDMDHENMFWYRQDPGLGLRLIYFSYDVKMKEKGDIPEGYSVSREKKERFSLILESASTNQTSMYLCASSRQTGETQYFGPGTRLLVL.

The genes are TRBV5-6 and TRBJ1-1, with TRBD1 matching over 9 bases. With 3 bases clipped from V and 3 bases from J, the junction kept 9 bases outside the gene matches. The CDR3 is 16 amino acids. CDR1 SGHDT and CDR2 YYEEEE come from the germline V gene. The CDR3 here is CASSYKTGGLHTEAFF. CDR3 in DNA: TGTGCCAGCAGCTACAAGACAGGGGGATTACACACTGAAGCTTTCTTT.

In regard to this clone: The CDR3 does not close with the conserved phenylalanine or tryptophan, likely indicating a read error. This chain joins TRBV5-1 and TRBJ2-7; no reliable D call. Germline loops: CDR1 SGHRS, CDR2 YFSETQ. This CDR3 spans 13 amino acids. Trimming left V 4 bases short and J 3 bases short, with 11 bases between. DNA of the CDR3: TGCGCCAGCAGCGCCGGAAGCTACTACGAGCAGTACCTC. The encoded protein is CASSAGSYYEQYL.

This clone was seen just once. CDR3 nucleotide sequence: TGTGCCAGCAGTGCATCTAGCGGGGCAAGCTCCTACGAGCAGTACTTC. Translated, it gives CASSASSGASSYEQYF. This chain uses TRBV6-1 with TRBJ2-7; 9 bases fit TRBD2. J was trimmed by 0 bases and V by 4 bases; bases with no gene match: 7. This CDR3 has 16 amino acids. Germline CDR1 is MNHNS and CDR2 is SASEGT.

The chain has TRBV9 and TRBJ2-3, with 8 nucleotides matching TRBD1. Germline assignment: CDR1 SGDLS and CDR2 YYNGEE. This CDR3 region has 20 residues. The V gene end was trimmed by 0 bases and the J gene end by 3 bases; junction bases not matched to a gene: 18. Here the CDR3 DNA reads TGTGCCAGCAGCGTAGGTAAATTGGGACAGGAAGCTCTCAAAACAGATACGCAGTATTTT. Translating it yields CASSVGKLGQEALKTDTQYF.

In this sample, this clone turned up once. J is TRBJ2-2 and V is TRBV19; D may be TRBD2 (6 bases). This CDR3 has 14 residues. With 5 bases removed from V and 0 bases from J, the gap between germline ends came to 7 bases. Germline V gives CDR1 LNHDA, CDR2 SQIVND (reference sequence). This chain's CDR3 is CASSAGPNTGELFF. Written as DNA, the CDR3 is TGTGCCAGTAGTGCGGGACCGAACACCGGGGAGCTGTTTTTT.

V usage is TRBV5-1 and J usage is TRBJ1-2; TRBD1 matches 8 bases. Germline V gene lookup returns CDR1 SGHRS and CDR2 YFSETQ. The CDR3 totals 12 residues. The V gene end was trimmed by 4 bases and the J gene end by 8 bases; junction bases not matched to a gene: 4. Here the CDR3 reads CASSMDREGYTF. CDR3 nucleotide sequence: TGCGCCAGCAGCATGGACAGGGAAGGCTACACCTTC.

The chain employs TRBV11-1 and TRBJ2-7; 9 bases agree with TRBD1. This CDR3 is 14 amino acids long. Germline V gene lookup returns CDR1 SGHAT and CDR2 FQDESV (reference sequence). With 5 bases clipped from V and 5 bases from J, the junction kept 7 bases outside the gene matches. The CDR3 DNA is TGTGCCAGCAGCCGCCGGGACAGGGACCACGAGCAGTACTTC. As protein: CASSRRDRDHEQYF.

The CDR3 protein is CASSAQGTIYF. In DNA, the CDR3 is TGTGCCAGCTCTGCCCAGGGCACCATATATTTT. The gene calls are TRBV6-1 and TRBJ1-3; D is possibly TRBD1 (5 bases). The CDR3 has 11 residues. The germline gives CDR1 MNHNS, CDR2 SASEGT. Trimming stripped 8 bases from V and 9 bases from J, with 11 bases between.

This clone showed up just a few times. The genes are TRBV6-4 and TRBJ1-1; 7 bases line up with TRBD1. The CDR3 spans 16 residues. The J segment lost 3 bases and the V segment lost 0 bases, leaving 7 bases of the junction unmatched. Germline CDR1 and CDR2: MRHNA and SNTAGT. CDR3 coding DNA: TGTGCCAGCAGTGACTCGCCGACAGGGAGGTACACTGAAGCTTTCTTT. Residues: CASSDSPTGRYTEAFF.

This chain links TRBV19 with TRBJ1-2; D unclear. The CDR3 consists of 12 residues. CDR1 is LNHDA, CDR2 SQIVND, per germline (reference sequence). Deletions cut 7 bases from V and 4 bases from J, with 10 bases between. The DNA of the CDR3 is TGTGCCAGTACGGAGGGTCTCTATGGCTACACCTTC. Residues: CASTEGLYGYTF.

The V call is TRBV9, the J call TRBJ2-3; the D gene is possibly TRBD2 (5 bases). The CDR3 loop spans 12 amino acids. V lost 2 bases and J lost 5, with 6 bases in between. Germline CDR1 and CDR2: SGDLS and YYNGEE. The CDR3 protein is CASSVGIDTQYF. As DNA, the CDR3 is TGTGCCAGCAGCGTCGGGATAGATACGCAGTATTTT.